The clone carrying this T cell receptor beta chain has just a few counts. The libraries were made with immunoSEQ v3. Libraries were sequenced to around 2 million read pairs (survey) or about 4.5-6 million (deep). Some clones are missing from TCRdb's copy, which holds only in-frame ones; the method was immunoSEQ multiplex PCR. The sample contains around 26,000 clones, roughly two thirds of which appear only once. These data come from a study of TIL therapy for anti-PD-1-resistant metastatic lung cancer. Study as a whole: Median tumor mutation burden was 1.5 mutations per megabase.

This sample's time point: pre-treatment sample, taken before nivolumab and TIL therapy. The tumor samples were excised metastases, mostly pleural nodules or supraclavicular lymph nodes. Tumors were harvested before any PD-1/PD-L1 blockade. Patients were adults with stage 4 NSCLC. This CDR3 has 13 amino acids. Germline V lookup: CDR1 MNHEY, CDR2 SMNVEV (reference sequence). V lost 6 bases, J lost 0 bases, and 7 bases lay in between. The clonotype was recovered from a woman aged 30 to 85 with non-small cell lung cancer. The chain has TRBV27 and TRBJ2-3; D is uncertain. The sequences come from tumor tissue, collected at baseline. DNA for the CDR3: TGTGCCAGCAGAGCCCTTAGCACAGATACGCAGTATTTT. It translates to CASRALSTDTQYF.